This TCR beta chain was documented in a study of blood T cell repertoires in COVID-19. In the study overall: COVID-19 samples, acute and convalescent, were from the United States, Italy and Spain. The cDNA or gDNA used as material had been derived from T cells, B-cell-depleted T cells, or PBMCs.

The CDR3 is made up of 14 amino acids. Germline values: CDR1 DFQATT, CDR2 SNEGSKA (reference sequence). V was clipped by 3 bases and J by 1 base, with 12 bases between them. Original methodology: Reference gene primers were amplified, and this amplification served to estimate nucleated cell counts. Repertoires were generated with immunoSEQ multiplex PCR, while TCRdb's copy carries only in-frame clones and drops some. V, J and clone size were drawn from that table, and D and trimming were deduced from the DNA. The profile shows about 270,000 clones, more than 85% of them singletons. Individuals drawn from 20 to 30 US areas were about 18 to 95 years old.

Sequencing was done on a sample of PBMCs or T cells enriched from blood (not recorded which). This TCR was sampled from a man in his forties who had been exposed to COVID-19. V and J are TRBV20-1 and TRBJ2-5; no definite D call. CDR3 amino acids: CSASLTWAQETQYF. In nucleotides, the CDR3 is TGCAGTGCTAGTTTAACTTGGGCCCAAGAGACCCAGTACTTC.